This T cell receptor beta chain stems from a study of T cell responses to AZD1222 COVID-19 vaccine. The CDR3 is made up of 14 amino acids. Germline CDR1 reads SNHLY; CDR2 reads FYNNEI. V lost 9 bases to trimming and J lost 6 bases, with 15 bases between them. Method: immunoSEQ multiplex PCR; TCRdb's copy keeps in-frame clones and lacks some. Of 70,000 to 90,000 clones listed, 80% to 90% are singletons. The study's findings and limits: Mostly white British, mostly female donors; authors suggested clonal diversity may be underestimated.

As to this clone: Its antigen is not identified.

This TCR came from an adult who received the AZD1222 COVID-19 vaccine. The chain combines TRBV2 with TRBJ1-6; D is undetermined. This sample comprised peripheral blood, obtained 28 days after the second AZD1222 dose. The CDR3 region has the DNA TGTGCCAGTAGACATGGGGTCGCTAATTCACCCCTCCACTTT. Protein product: CASRHGVANSPLHF.